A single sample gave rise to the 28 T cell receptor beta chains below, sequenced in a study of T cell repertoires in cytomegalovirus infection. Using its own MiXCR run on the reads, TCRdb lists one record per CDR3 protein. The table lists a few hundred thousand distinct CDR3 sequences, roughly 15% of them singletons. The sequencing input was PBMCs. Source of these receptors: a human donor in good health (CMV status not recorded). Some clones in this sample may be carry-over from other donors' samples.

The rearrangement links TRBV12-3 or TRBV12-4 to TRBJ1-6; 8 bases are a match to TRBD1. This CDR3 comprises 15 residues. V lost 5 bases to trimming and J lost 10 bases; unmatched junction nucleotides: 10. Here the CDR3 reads CASSILDRVGSPLHF. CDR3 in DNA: TGTGCCAGCAGTATCCTGGACAGGGTAGGCTCACCCCTCCACTTT.

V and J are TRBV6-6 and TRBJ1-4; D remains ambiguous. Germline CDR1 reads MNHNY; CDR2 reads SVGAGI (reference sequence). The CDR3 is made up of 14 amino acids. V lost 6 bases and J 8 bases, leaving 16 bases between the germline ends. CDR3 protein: CASRLDLPGEKLFF. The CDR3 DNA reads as TGTGCCAGCAGGCTGGACCTCCCGGGGGAAAAACTGTTTTTT.

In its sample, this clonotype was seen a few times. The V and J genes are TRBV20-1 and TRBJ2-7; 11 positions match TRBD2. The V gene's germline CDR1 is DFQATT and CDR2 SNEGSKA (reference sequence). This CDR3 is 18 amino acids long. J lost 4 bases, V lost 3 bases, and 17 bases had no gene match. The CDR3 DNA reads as TGCAGTGCTAGGGCTATAGCGGGGGGGTCCGCCACCTCGTACGAGCAGTACTTC. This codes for CSARAIAGGSATSYEQYF.

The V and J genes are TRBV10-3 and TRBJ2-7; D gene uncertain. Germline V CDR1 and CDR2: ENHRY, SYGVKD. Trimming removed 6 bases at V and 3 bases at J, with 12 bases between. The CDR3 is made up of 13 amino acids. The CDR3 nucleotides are TGTGCCATCAGCCCCAGTCCCGGCTACGAGCAGTACTTC. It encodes CAISPSPGYEQYF.

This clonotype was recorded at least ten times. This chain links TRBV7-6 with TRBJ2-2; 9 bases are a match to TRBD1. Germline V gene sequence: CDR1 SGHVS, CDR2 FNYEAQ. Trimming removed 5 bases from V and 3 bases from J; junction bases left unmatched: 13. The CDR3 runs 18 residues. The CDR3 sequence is CASSGYLRDRADTGELFF. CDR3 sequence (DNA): TGTGCCAGCAGCGGTTACCTCCGGGACAGGGCGGACACCGGGGAGCTGTTTTTT.

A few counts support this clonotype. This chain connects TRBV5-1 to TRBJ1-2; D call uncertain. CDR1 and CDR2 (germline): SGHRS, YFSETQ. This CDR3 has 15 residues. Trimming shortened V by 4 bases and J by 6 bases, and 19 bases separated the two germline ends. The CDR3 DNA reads TGCGCCAGCAGCCCCAGTGACCATTTTAGGGATGGCTACACCTTC. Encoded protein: CASSPSDHFRDGYTF.

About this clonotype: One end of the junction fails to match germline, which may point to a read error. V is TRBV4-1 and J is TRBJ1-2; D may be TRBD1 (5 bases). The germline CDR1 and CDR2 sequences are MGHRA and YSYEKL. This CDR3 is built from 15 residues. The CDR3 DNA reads TGTGCCAGCAGCAGCCAGGGCTCGGGGATCTATGGCTACACCTTC. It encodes CASSSQGSGIYGYTF.

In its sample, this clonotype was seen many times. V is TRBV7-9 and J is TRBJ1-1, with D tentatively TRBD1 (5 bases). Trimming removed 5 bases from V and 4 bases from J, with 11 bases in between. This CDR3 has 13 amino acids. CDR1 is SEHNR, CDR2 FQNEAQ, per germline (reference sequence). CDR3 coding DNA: TGTGCCAGCAGCCGTGGGGGGGGCACTGAAGCTTTCTTT. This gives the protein CASSRGGGTEAFF.

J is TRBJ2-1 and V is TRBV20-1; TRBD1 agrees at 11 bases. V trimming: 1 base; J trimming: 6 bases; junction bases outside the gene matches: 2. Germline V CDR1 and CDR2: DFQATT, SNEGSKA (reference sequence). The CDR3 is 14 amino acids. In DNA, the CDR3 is TGCAGTGCTAGAGGGACAGGGGGCCTCAATGAGCAGTTCTTC. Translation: CSARGTGGLNEQFF.

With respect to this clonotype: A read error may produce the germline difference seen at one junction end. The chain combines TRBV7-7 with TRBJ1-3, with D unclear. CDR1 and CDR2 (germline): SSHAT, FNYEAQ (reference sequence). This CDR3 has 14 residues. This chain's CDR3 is CASSFPLSGNTIYF. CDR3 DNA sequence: TGTGCTAGCAGCTTCCCTCTCAGTGGAAACACCATATATTTT.

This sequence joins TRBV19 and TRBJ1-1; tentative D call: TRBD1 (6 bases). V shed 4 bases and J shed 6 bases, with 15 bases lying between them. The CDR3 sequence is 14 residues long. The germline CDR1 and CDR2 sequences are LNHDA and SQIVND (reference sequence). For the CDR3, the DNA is TGTGCCAGTAGTACATCATACAGGGCTGCTGAAGCTTTCTTT. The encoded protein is CASSTSYRAAEAFF.

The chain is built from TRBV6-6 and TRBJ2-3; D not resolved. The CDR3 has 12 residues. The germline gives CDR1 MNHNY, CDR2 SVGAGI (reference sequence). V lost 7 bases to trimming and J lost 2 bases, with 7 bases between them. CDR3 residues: CASNYPTDTQYF. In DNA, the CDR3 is TGTGCCAGCAACTACCCCACAGATACGCAGTATTTT.

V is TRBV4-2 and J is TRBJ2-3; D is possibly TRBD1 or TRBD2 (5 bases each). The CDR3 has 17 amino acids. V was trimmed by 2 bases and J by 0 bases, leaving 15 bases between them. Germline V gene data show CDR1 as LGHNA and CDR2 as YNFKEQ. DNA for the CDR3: TGTGCCAGCAGCCAAAGACAGAGGGCTCCTAGCACAGATACGCAGTATTTT. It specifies CASSQRQRAPSTDTQYF.

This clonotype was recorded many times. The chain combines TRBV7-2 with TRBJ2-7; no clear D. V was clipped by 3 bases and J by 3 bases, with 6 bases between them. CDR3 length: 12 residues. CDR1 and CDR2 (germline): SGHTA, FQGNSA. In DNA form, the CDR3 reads TGTGCCAGCAGCTTGGTACGCTACGAGCAGTACTTC. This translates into CASSLVRYEQYF.

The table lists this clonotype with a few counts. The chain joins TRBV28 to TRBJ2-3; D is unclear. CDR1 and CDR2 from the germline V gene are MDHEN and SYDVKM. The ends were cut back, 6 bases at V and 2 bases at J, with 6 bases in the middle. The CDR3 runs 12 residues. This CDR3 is CASRKNTDTQYF. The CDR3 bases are TGTGCCAGCAGGAAAAACACAGATACGCAGTATTTT.

CDR3 nucleotides: TGTGCCAGCAGCTTGGCCGACAGGGATGACACCGGGGAGCTGTTTTTT. As protein: CASSLADRDDTGELFF. The chain is built from TRBV11-1 and TRBJ2-2, with 7 bases fitting TRBD1. CDR3 length equals 16 residues. V shed 3 bases and J 3 bases; nucleotides not matched to a gene: 7. CDR1 SGHAT and CDR2 FQDESV come from the germline V gene (reference sequence). Full variable domain (remainder filled in from reference TRBV11-1 and TRBJ2-2): EAEVAQSPRYKITEKSQAVAFWCDPISGHATLYWYRQILGQGPELLVQFQDESVVDDSQLPKDRFSAERLKGVDSTLKIQPAELGDSAMYLCASSLADRDDTGELFFGEGSRLTVL.

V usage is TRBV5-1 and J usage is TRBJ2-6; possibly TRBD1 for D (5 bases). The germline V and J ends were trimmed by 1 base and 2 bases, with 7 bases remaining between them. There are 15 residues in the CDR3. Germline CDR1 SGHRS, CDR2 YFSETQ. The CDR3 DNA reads TGCGCCAGCAGCTTGACAGGAACTGGGGCCAACGTCCTGACTTTC. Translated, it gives CASSLTGTGANVLTF.

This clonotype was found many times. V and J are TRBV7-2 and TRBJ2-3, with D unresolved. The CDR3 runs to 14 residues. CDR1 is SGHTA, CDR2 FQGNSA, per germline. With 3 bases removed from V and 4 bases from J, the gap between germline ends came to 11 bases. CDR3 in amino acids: CASSFRVLSDTQYF. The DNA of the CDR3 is TGTGCCAGCAGCTTCCGGGTCTTATCAGATACGCAGTATTTT.

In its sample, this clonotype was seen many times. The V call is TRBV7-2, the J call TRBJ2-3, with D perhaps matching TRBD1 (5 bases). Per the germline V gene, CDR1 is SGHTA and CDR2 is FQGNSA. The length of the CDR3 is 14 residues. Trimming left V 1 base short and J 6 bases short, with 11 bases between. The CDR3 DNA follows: TGTGCCAGCAGCTTAGACCAGGGCTGGGATACGCAGTATTTT. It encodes CASSLDQGWDTQYF.

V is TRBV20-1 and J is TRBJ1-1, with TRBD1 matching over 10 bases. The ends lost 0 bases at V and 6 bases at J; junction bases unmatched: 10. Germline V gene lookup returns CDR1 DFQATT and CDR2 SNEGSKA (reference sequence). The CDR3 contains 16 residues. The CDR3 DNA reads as TGCAGTGCTAGAGATGCCCAAGGACAGGGGGATCCTGAAGCTTTCTTT. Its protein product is CSARDAQGQGDPEAFF.

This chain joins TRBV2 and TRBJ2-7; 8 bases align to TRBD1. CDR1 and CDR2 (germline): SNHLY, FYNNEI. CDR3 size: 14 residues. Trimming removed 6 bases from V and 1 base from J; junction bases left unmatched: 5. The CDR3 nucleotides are TGTGCCAGCAGACCGGGACAGGCTTCCTACGAGCAGTACTTC. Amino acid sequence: CASRPGQASYEQYF.

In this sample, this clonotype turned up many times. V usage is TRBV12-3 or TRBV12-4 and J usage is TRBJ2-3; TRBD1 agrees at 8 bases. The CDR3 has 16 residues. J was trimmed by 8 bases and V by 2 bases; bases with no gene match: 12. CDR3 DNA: TGTGCCAGCAGTTTAAAAGGACAGGGAATATTGGGTACGCAGTATTTT. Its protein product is CASSLKGQGILGTQYF.

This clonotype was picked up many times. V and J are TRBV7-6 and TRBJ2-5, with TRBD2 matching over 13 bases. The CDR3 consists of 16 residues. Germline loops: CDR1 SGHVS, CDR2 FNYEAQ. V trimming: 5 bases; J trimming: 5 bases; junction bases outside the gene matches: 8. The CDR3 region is CASSRGTGLAGETQYF. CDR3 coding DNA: TGTGCCAGCAGCCGAGGGACGGGACTAGCGGGGGAGACCCAGTACTTC.

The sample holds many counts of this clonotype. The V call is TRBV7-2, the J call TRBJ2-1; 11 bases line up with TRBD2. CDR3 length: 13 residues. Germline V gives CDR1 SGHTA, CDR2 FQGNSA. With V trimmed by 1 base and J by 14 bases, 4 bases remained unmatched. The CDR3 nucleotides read TGTGCCAGCAGCTTAGGACTAGCGGGGCAAGAGTTCTTC. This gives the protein CASSLGLAGQEFF. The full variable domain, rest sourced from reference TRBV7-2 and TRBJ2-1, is GAGVSQSPSNKVTEKGKDVELRCDPISGHTALYWYRQSLGQGLEFLIYFQGNSAPDKSGLPSDRFSAERTGGSVSTLTIQRTQQEDSAVYLCASSLGLAGQEFFGPGTRLTVL.

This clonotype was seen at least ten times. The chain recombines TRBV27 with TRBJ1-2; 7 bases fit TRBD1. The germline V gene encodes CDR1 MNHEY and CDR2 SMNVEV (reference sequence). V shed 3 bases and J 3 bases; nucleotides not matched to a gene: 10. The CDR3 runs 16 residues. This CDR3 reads CASSFAGRRGDYGYTF. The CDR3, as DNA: TGTGCCAGCAGTTTTGCTGGGCGCAGGGGGGACTATGGCTACACCTTC.

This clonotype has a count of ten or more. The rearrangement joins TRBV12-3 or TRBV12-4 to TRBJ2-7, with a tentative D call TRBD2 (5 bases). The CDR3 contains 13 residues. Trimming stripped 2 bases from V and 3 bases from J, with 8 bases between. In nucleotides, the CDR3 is TGTGCCAGCAGTTTAAATGAGGGCTACGAGCAGTACTTC. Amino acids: CASSLNEGYEQYF.

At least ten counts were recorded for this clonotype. The CDR3 loop reads CASSRQGGNNQPQHF. CDR3 DNA: TGTGCCAGCAGTAGACAGGGCGGCAACAATCAGCCCCAGCATTTT. The chain couples TRBV12-3 or TRBV12-4 to TRBJ1-5, with 7 bases that match TRBD1. J gave up 3 bases and V 5 bases, and 7 bases lay outside the gene matches. The CDR3 length is 15 residues.

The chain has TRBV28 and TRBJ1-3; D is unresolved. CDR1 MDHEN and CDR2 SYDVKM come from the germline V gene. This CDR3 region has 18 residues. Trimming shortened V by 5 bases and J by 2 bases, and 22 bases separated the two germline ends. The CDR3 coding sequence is TGTGCCAGCAGTCTCATCGGGCCGGGAGTCCTCGCTGGAAACACCATATATTTT. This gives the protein CASSLIGPGVLAGNTIYF.